This T cell receptor (beta chain) was recovered during a study of blood T cell repertoires in COVID-19. About the study: Acute and convalescent COVID-19 samples came from the United States, Italy and Spain. Sources were T cells, B-cell-depleted T cells, or PBMCs; the material itself was cDNA or gDNA.

Per the authors' pipeline: Estimates of nucleated cell counts were drawn from the amplification of reference gene primers. Assay used: immunoSEQ multiplex PCR; TCRdb lists only in-frame clones, some missing. That table gives V, J and clone size, and the DNA gave D and trimming. The repertoire includes around 150,000 clones, more than 75% of them detected once, and approximately 9.9% sits in the top ten. Sequenced sample: peripheral blood. The clonotype originates from a man aged 55-75 years who had recovered from COVID-19.

For the CDR3, the DNA is TGTGCCAGCGGACTCTGGGGGGGGGCCAAAAACATTCAGTACTTC. This sequence encodes CASGLWGGAKNIQYF. The J gene is TRBJ2-4, the V gene TRBV28; TRBD2 matches 7 bases. CDR1 MDHEN and CDR2 SYDVKM come from the germline V gene. Trimming cost V 8 bases and J 1 base; bases outside gene matches: 8. The CDR3 runs 15 residues.